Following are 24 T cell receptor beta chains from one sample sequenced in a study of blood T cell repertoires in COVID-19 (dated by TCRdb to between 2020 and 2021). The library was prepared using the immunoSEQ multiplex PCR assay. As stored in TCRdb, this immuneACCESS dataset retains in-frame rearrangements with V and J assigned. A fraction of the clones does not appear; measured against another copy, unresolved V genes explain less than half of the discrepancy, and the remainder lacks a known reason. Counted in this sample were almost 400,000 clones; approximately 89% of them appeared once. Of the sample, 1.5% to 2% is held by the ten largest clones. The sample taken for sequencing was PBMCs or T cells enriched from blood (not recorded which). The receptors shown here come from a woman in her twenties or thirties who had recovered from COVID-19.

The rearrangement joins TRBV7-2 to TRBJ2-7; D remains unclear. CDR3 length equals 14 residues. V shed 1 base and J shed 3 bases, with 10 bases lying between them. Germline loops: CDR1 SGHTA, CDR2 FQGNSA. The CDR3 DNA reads TGTGCCAGCAGCTTAGGGCTAGATTACTACGAGCAGTACTTC. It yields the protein CASSLGLDYYEQYF. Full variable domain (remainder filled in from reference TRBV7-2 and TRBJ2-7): GAGVSQSPSNKVTEKGKDVELRCDPISGHTALYWYRQSLGQGLEFLIYFQGNSAPDKSGLPSDRFSAERTGGSVSTLTIQRTQQEDSAVYLCASSLGLDYYEQYFGPGTRLTVT.

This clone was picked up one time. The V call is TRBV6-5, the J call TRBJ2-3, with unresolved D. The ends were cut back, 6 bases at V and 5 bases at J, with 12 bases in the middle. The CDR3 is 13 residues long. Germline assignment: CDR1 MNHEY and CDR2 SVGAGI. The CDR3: CASRESGGDTQYF. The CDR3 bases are TGTGCCAGCAGGGAGTCTGGCGGAGATACGCAGTATTTT.

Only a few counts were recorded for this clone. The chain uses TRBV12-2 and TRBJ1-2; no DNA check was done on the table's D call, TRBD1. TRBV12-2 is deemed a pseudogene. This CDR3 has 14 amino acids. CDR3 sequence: CASRFDRASYGYTF. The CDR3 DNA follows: TGTGCAAGTCGCTTTGACAGGGCAAGCTATGGCTACACCTTC.

The CDR3 is CASSLWNSGRPYTGELFF. The CDR3 DNA reads as TGCGCCAGCAGCTTGTGGAATAGCGGGAGGCCGTACACCGGGGAGCTGTTTTTT. J is TRBJ2-2 and V is TRBV5-1, with 10 bases lining up with TRBD2. V trimming: 1 base; J trimming: 3 bases; junction bases outside the gene matches: 9. The CDR3 spans 18 residues. Germline CDR1 and CDR2: SGHRS and YFSETQ.

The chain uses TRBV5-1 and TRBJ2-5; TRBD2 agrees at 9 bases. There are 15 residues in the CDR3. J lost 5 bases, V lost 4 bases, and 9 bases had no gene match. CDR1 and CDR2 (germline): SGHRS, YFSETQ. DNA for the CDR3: TGCGCCAGCAGCCCTCCTAGCGGGATACGGGAGACCCAGTACTTC. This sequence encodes CASSPPSGIRETQYF.

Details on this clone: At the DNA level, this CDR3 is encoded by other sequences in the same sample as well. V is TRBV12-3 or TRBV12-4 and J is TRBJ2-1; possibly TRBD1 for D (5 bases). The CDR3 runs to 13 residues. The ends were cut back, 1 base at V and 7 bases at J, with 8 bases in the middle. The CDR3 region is CASSLGRANEQFF. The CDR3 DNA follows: TGTGCCAGCAGTTTAGGCAGGGCGAATGAGCAGTTCTTC.

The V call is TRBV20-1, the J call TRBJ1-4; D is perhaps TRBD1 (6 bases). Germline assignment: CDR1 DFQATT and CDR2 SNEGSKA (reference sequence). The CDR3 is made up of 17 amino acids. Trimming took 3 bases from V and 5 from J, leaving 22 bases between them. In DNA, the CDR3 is TGCAGTGCTAGTCCCCAGGGGAAGAATTTACCGAATGAAAAACTGTTTTTT. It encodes CSASPQGKNLPNEKLFF.

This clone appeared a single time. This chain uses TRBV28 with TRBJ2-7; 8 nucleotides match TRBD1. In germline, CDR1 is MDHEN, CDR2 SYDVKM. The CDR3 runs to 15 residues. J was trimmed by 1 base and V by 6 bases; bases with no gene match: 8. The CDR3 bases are TGTGCCAGCAGGCCAGGGGGCTCAATTTCCTACGAGCAGTACTTC. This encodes CASRPGGSISYEQYF.

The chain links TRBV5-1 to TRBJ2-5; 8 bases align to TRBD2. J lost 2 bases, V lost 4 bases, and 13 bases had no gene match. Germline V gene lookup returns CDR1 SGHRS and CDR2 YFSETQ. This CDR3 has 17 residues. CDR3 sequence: CASSPGGVSNPQETQYF. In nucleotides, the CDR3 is TGCGCCAGCAGCCCGGGGGGGGTCTCAAACCCACAAGAGACCCAGTACTTC.

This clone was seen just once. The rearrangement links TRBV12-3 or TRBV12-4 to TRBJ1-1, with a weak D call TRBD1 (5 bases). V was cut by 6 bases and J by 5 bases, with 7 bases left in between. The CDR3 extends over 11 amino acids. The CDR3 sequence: CASSRGTEAFF. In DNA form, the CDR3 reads TGTGCCAGCAGCCGGGGGACTGAAGCTTTCTTT.

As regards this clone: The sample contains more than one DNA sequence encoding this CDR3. CDR3 in DNA: TGTGCCAGTAGTCACAGGGAGAACACTGAAGCTTTCTTT. This encodes CASSHRENTEAFF. The chain employs TRBV19 and TRBJ1-1, with D perhaps matching TRBD1 (6 bases). This CDR3 has 13 residues. The germline V gene has CDR1 LNHDA and CDR2 SQIVND (reference sequence). Trimming stripped 5 bases from V and 1 base from J, with 8 bases between.

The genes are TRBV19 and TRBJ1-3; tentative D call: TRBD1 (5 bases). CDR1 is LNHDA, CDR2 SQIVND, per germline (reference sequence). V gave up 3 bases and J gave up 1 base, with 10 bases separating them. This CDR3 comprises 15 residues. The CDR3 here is CASSILRGSGNTIYF. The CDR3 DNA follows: TGTGCCAGTAGTATCTTAAGGGGTTCTGGAAACACCATATATTTT.

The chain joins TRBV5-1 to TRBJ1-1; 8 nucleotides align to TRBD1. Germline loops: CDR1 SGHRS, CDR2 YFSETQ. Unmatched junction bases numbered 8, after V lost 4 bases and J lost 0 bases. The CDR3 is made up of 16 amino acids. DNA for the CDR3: TGCGCCAGCAGCCCCGGGACAGGAAGTATGAACACTGAAGCTTTCTTT. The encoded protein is CASSPGTGSMNTEAFF.

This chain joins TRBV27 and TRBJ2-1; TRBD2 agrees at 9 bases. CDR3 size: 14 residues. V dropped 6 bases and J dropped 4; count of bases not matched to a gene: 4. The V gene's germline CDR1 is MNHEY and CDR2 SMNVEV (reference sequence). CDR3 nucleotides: TGTGCCAGCAGGGGACTAGCAGGGTACAATGAGCAGTTCTTC. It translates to CASRGLAGYNEQFF.

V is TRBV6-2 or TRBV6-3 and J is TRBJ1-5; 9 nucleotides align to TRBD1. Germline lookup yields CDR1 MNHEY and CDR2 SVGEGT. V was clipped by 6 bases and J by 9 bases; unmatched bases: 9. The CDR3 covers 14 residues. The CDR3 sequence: CASSPGQGLLPQHF. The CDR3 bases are TGTGCCAGCAGCCCGGGACAGGGCCTTTTGCCCCAGCATTTT.

As DNA, the CDR3 is TGCGCCAGCAGCCAACTGACAGCCTCGAACACCGGGGAGCTGTTTTTT. Translated: CASSQLTASNTGELFF. The rearrangement joins TRBV4-1 to TRBJ2-2, with TRBD1 as a possible D gene (5 bases). Trimming took 2 bases from V and 0 from J, leaving 10 bases between them. The CDR3 spans 16 residues. Germline-derived CDR1 and CDR2 are MGHRA and YSYEKL.

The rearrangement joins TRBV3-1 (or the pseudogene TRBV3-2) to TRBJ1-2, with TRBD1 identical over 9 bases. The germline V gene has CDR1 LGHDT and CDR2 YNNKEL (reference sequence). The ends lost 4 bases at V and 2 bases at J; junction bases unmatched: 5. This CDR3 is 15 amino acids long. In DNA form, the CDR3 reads TGTGCCAGCAGCCCCAACAGGGGGCAAAACTATGGCTACACCTTC. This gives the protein CASSPNRGQNYGYTF.

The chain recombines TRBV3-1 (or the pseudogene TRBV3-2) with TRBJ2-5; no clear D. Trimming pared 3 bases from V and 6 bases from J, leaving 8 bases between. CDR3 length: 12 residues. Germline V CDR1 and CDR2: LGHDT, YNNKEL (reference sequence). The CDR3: CASSQAFQTQYF. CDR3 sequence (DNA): TGTGCCAGCAGCCAGGCTTTCCAGACCCAGTACTTC.

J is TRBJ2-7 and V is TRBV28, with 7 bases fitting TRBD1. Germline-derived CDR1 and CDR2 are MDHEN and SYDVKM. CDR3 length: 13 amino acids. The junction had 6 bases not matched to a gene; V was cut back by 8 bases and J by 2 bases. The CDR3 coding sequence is TGTGCCAGCTCTGGACAGGTTCCCTACGAGCAGTACTTC. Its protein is CASSGQVPYEQYF.

CDR3 region: CASGLFQGLNEQFF. The CDR3 bases are TGTGCTAGTGGTTTGTTCCAGGGTCTGAATGAGCAGTTCTTC. The V call is TRBV12-5, the J call TRBJ2-1, with a tentative D call TRBD1 (5 bases). V was clipped by 2 bases and J by 7 bases, with 12 bases between them. CDR1 is LGHNT, CDR2 FRNRAP, per germline. The CDR3 has 14 residues.

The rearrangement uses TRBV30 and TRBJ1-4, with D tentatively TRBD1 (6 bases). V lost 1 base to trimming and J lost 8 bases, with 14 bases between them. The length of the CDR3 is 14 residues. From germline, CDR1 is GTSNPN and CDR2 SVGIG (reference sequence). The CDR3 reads CAWSGGGGDEKLFF. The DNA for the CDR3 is TGTGCCTGGAGTGGAGGGGGGGGTGACGAAAAACTGTTTTTT.

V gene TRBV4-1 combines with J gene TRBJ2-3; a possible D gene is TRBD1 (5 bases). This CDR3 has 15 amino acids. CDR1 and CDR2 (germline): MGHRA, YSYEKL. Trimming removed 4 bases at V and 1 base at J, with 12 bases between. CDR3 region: CASSPDTSGTDTQYF. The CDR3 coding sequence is TGCGCCAGCAGCCCGGACACTTCAGGCACAGATACGCAGTATTTT.

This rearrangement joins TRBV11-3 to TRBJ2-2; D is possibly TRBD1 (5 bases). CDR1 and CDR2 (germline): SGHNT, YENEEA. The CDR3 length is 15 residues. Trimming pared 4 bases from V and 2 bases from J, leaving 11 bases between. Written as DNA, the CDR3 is TGTGCCAGCAGCTCCCAGGGTTTCAACACCGGGGAGCTGTTTTTT. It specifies CASSSQGFNTGELFF.

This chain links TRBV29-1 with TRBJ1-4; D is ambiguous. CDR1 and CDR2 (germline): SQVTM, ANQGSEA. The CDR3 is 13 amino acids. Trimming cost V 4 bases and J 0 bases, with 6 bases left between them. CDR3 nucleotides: TGCAGCGTTGGGAGTGCAACTAATGAAAAACTGTTTTTT. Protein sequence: CSVGSATNEKLFF. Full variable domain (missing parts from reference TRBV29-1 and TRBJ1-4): SAVISQKPSRDICQRGTSLTIQCQVDSQVTMMFWYRQQPGQSLTLIATANQGSEATYESGFVIDKFPISRPNLTFSTLTVSNMSPEDSSIYLCSVGSATNEKLFFGSGTQLSVL.